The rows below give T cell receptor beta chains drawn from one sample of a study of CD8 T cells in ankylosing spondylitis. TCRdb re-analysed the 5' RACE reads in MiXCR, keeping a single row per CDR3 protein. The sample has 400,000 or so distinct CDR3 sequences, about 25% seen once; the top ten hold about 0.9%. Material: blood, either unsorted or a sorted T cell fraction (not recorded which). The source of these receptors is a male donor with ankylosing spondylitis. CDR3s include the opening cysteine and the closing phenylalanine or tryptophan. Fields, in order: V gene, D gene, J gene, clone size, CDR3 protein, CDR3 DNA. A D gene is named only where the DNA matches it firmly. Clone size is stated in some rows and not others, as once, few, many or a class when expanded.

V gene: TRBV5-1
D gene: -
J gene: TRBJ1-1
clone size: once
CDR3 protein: CASSFGAEPMNTEAFF
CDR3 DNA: TGCGCCAGCAGCTTCGGGGCGGAACCTATGAACACTGAAGCTTTCTTT

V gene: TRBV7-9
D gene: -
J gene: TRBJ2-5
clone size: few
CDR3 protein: CASSIVMGAGETQYF
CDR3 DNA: TGTGCCAGCAGCATCGTAATGGGGGCTGGGGAGACCCAGTACTTC

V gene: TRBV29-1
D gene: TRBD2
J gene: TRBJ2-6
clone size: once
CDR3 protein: CSVSPGGGANVLTF
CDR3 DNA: TGCAGCGTTTCCCCGGGGGGAGGGGCCAACGTCCTGACTTTC

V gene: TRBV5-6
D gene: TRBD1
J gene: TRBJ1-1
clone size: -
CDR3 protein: CASGPRGRGTEAFF
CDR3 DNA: TGTGCCAGCGGCCCCAGGGGGCGCGGGACTGAAGCTTTCTTT

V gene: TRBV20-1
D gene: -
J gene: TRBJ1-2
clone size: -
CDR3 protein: CSASRQESGYTF
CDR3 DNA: TGCAGTGCTAGTCGTCAGGAATCTGGCTACACCTTC

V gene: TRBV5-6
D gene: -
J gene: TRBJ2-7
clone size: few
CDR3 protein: CASNLGEYEQYF
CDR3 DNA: TGTGCCAGCAACCTCGGGGAGTACGAGCAGTACTTC

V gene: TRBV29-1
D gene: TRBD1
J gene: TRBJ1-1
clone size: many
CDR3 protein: CSGGDRSLYTEAFF
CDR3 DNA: TGCAGCGGTGGGGACAGGAGTCTTTACACTGAAGCTTTCTTT

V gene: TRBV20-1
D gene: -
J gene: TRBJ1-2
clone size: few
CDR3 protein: CSASSGREDGYTF
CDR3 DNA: TGCAGTGCTAGTTCCGGCAGGGAGGATGGCTACACCTTC

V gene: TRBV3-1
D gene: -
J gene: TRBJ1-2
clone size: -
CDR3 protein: CASSQDWRENYGYTF
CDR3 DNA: TGTGCCAGCAGCCAGGATTGGAGGGAAAACTATGGCTACACCTTC

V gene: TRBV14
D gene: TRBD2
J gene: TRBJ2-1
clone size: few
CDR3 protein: CASSHARTSGRTSEQFF
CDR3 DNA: TGTGCCAGCAGCCACGCAAGGACTAGCGGGAGGACCTCTGAGCAGTTCTTC

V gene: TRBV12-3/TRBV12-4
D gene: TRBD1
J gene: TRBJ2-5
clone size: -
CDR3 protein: CASGRTGGFETQYF
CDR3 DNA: TGTGCCAGCGGAAGGACAGGGGGCTTTGAGACCCAGTACTTC

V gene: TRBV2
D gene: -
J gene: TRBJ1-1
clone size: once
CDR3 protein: CATTTSVNTEAFF
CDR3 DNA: TGTGCCACCACAACCTCGGTAAACACTGAAGCTTTCTTT

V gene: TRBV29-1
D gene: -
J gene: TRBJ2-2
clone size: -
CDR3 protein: CSVGGGTAKYTGELFF
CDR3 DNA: TGCAGCGTTGGGGGGGGGACAGCTAAATACACCGGGGAGCTGTTTTTT

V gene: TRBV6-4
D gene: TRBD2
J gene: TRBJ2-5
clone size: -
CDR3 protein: CASRDSSRGRIGETQYF
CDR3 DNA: TGTGCCAGCAGGGACTCCTCCCGCGGGAGGATCGGGGAGACCCAGTACTTC

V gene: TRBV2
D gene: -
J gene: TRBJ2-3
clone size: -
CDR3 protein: CASSDNADTQYF
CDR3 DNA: TGTGCCAGCAGTGACAACGCAGATACGCAGTATTTT

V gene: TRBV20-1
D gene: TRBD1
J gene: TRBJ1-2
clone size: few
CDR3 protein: CSASTGEGGSYGYTF
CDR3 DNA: TGCAGTGCTAGTACCGGGGAAGGGGGCAGCTATGGCTACACCTTC

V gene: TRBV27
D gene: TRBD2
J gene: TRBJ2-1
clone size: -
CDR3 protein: CASSSPRKTSGSLDEQFF
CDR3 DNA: TGTGCCAGCAGTTCCCCAAGGAAGACTAGCGGGAGCTTGGATGAGCAGTTCTTC

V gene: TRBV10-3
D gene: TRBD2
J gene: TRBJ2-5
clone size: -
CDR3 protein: CAISLGTSAQETQYF
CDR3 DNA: TGTGCCATCAGCCTCGGGACTAGCGCTCAAGAGACCCAGTACTTC

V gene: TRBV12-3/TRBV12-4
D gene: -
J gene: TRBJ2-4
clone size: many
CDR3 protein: CASSLGVAKNIQYF
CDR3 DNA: TGTGCCAGCAGTTTGGGGGTAGCCAAAAACATTCAGTACTTC

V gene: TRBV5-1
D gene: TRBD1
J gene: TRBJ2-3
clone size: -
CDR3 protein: CASSHDRETQYF
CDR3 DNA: TGCGCCAGCAGCCATGACAGGGAAACGCAGTATTTT

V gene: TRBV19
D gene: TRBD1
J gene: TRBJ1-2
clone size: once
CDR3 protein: CASSPDRARRAYGYTF
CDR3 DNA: TGTGCCAGTAGCCCAGACAGGGCAAGAAGGGCCTATGGCTACACCTTC

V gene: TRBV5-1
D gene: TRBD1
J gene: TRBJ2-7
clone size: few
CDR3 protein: CASSSQGADEQYF
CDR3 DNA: TGCGCCAGCAGCTCACAGGGGGCAGACGAGCAGTACTTC

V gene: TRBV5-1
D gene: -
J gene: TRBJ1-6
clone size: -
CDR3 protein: CASSLSTSYNSPLHF
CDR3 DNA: TGCGCCAGCAGCTTGTCGACCTCCTATAATTCACCCCTCCACTTT

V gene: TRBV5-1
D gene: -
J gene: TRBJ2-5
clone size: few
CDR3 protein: CASSAGHPRETQYF
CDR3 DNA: TGCGCCAGCAGCGCGGGTCATCCACGCGAGACCCAGTACTTC

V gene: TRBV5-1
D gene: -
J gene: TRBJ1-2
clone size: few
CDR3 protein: CASSHSEGYTF
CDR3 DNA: TGCGCCAGCAGCCACAGCGAGGGCTACACCTTC

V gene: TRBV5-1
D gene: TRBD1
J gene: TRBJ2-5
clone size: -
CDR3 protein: CASSLKGQEETQYF
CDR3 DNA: TGCGCCAGCAGCTTGAAGGGACAGGAAGAGACCCAGTACTTC

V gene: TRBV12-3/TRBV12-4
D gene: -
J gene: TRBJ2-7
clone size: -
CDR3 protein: CASSLRTSLEQF
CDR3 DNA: TGTGCCAGCAGTTTAAGGACGTCGCTCGAGCAGTTC

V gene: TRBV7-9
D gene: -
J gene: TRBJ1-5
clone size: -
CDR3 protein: CASNLASSGGNQPQHF
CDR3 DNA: TGTGCCAGCAACTTAGCGAGTTCGGGGGGCAATCAGCCCCAGCATTTT

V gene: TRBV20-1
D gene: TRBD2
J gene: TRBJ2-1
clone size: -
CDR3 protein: CSPSGGDWYNEQFF
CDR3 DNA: TGCAGTCCTTCGGGGGGGGATTGGTACAATGAGCAGTTCTTC

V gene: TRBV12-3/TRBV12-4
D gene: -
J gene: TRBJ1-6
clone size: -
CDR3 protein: CASTSGPYNSPLHF
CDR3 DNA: TGTGCCAGCACTTCGGGACCTTACAATTCACCCCTCCACTTT

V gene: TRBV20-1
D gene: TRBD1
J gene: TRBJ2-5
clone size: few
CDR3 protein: CSLPGQGNRETQYF
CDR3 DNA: TGCAGTCTACCGGGACAGGGGAATAGGGAGACCCAGTACTTC

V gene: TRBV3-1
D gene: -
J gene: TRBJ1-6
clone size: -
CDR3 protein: CASSQAGNNSPLHF
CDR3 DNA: TGTGCCAGCAGCCAAGCAGGCAATAATTCACCCCTCCACTTT

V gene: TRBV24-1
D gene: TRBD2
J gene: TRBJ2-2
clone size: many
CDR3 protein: CATSDSSGTSYGGELFF
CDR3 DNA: TGTGCCACCAGTGACTCCAGCGGGACGTCATATGGCGGGGAGCTGTTTTTT

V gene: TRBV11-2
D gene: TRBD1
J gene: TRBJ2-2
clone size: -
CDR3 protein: CASSRDRATGELFF
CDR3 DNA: TGTGCCAGCAGCCGGGACAGGGCCACCGGGGAGCTGTTTTTT

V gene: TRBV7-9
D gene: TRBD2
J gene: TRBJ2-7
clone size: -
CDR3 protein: CASSPGLAGANEQYF
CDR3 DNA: TGTGCCAGCAGCCCGGGACTAGCGGGAGCCAACGAGCAGTACTTC

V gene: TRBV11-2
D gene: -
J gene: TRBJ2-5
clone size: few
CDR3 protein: CASSLDLQGQETQYF
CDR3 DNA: TGTGCCAGCAGCTTAGATCTACAGGGACAAGAGACCCAGTACTTC

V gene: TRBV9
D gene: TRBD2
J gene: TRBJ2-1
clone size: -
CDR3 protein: CASSSPAGYSYNEQFF
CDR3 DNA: TGTGCCAGCAGCAGTCCAGCGGGATACTCCTACAATGAGCAGTTCTTC

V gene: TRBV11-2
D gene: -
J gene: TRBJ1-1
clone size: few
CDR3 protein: CASSLGQFTNTEAFF
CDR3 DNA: TGTGCCAGCAGCTTAGGGCAGTTCACCAACACTGAAGCTTTCTTT

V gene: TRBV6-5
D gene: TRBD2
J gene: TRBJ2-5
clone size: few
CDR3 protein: CASSYGTSGRQRVTQYF
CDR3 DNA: TGTGCCAGCAGTTACGGGACTAGCGGGAGACAGCGAGTGACCCAGTACTTC

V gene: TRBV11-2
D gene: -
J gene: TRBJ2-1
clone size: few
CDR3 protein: CASSLPNREEQFF
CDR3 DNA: TGTGCCAGCAGCTTACCCAACAGGGAAGAGCAGTTCTTC

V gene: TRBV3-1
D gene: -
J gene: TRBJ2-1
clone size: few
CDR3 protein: CASSQDSQGSYNEQFF
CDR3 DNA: TGTGCCAGCAGCCAAGATTCGCAAGGTTCCTACAATGAGCAGTTCTTC

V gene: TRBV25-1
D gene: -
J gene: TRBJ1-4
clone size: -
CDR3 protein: CASSEMGWDRGGEKLFF
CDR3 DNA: TGTGCCAGCAGTGAAATGGGATGGGACCGGGGTGGGGAAAAACTGTTTTTT

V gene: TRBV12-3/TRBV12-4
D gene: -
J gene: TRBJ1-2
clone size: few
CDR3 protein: CASGRDALYGYTF
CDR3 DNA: TGTGCCAGCGGTAGGGACGCCCTGTATGGCTACACCTTC

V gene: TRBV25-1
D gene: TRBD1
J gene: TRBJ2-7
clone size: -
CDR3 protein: CASSGWTGFDEQYF
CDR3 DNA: TGTGCCAGCAGTGGTTGGACAGGGTTCGACGAGCAGTACTTC

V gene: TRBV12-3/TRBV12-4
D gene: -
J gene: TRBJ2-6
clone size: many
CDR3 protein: CASSPEQGLGGANVLTF
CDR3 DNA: TGTGCCAGCAGTCCCGAACAGGGTTTGGGTGGGGCCAACGTCCTGACTTTC

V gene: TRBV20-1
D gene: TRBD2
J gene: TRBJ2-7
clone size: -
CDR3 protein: CSAIGTSGLYEQYF
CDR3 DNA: TGCAGTGCAATAGGGACTAGCGGGTTGTACGAGCAGTACTTC

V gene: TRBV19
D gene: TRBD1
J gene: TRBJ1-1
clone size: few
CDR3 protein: CASSMGTGGINTEAFF
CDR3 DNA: TGTGCCAGTAGTATGGGGACAGGGGGCATCAACACTGAAGCTTTCTTT

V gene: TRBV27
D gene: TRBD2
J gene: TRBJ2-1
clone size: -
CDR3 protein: CASTREGREDNEQFF
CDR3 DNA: TGTGCCAGCACTCGGGAGGGCCGAGAAGACAATGAGCAGTTCTTC

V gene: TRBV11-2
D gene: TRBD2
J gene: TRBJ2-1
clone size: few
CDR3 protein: CASSSQREGLHNEQFF
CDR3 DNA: TGTGCCAGCAGCTCGCAGCGGGAGGGCCTGCACAATGAGCAGTTCTTC

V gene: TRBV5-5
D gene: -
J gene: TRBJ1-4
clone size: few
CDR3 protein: CASTNPDEKLFF
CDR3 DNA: TGTGCCAGCACCAACCCGGATGAAAAACTGTTTTTT

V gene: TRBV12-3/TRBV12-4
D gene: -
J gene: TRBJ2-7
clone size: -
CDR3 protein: CASSFGVMAHF
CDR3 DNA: TGTGCCAGCAGCTTTGGAGTGATGGCTCATTTC

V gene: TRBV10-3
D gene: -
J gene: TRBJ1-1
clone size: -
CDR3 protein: CAIKSDSLNTEAFF
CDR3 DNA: TGTGCCATCAAGTCGGACAGTTTGAACACTGAAGCTTTCTTT

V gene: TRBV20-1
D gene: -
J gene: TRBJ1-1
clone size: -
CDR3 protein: CSAPPAGTIEAFF
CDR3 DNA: TGCAGTGCGCCGCCGGCAGGGACTATTGAAGCTTTCTTT

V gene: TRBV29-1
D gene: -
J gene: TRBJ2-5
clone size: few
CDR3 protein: CSVEGAGSQETQYF
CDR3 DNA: TGCAGCGTTGAAGGTGCAGGTTCCCAAGAGACCCAGTACTTC